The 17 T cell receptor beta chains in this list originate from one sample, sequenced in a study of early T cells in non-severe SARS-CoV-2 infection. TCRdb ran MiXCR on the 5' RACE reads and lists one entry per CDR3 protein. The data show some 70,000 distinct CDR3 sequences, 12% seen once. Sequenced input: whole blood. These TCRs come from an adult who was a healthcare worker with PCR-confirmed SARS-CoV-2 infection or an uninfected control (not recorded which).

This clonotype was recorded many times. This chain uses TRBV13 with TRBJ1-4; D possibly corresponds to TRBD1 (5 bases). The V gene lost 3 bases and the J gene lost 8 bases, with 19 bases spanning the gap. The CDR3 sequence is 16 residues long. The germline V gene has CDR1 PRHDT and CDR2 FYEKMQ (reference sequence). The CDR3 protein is CASSFRGQGLGEKLFF. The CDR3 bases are TGTGCCAGCAGCTTTCGCGGTCAGGGCCTTGGAGAAAAACTGTTTTTT.

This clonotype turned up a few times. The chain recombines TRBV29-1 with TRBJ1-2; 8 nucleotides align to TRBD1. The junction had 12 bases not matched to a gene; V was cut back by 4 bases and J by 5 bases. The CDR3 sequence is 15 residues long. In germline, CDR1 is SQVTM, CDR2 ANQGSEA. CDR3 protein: CSVALSTGGEYGYTF. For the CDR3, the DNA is TGCAGCGTTGCCCTCTCCACAGGGGGGGAATATGGCTACACCTTC.

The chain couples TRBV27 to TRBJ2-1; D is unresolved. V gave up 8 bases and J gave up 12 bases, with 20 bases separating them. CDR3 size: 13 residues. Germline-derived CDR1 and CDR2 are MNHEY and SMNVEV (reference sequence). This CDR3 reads CASGPPGSGPQFF. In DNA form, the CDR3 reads TGTGCCAGCGGCCCTCCGGGTTCTGGGCCGCAGTTCTTC.

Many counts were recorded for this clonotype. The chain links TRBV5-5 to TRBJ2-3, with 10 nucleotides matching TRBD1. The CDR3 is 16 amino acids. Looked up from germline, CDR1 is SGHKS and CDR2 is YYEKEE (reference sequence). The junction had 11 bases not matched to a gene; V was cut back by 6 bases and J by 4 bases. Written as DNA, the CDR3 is TGTGCCAGCACCCATGACAGGGGGCTCCAGGCAGATACGCAGTATTTT. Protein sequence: CASTHDRGLQADTQYF.

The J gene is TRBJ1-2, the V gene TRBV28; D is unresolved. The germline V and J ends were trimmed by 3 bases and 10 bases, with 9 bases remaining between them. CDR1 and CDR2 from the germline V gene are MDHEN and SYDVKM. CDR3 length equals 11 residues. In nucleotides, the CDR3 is TGTGCCAGCAGTTTGACACCAAACTACACCTTC. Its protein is CASSLTPNYTF.

CDR3 in amino acids: CASSRLAGGPLGEQYF. In nucleotides, the CDR3 is TGTGCCAGCAGCCGACTAGCGGGAGGCCCCCTGGGAGAGCAGTACTTC. The chain combines TRBV28 with TRBJ2-7; 13 bases are a match to TRBD2. The germline CDR1 and CDR2 sequences are MDHEN and SYDVKM. Trimming at V came to 6 bases and at J to 7 bases, leaving 12 bases not matched to a gene. CDR3 size: 16 residues.

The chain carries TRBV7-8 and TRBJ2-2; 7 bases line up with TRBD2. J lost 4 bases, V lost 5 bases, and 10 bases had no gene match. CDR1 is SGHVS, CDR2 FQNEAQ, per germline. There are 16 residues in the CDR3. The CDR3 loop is CASSPLAGVVTGELFF. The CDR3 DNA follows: TGTGCCAGCAGCCCTCTTGCGGGAGTGGTCACCGGGGAGCTGTTTTTT.

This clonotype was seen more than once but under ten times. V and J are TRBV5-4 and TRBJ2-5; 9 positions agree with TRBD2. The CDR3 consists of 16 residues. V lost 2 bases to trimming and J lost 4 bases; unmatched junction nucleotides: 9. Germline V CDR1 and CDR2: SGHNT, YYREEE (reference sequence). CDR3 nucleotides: TGTGCCAGCAGCTTCATGGCGGGAGGGCCAGGAGAGACCCAGTACTTC. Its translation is CASSFMAGGPGETQYF.

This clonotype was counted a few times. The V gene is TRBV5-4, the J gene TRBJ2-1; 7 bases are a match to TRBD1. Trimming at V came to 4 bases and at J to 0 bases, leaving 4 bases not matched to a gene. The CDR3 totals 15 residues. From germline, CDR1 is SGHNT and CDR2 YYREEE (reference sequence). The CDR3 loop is CASSPTGDSYNEQFF. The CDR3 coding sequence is TGTGCCAGCAGCCCAACAGGGGACTCCTACAATGAGCAGTTCTTC.

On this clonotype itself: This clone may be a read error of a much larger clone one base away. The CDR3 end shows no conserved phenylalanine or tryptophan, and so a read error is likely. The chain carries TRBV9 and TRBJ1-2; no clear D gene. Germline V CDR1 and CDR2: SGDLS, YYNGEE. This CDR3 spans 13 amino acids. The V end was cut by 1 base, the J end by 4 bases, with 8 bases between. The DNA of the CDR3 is TGTGCCAGCAGCGTAATCCCCCCCTATGGCTACACCTAC. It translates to CASSVIPPYGYTY.

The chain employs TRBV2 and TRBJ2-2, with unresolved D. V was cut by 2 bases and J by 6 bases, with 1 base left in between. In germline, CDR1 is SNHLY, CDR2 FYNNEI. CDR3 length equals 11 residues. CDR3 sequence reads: CASSEPGELFF. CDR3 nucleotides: TGTGCCAGCAGTGAACCCGGGGAGCTGTTTTTT.

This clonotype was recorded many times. This chain's CDR3 is CASSFSSLGVYF. For the CDR3, the DNA is TGTGCCAGCAGTTTTTCATCCCTGGGTGTGTATTTT. The V gene is TRBV28, the J gene TRBJ2-3; D unresolved. CDR1 is MDHEN and CDR2 is SYDVKM in the germline V gene. This CDR3 spans 12 amino acids. The V end was cut by 3 bases, the J end by 14 bases, with 15 bases between.

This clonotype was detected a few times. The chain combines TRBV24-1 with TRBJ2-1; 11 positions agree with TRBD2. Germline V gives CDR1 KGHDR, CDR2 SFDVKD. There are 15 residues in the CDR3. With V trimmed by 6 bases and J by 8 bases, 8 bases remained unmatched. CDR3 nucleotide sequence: TGTGCCACCAGTACTAGCGGGAGAGGTATGGATGAGCAGTTCTTC. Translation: CATSTSGRGMDEQFF.

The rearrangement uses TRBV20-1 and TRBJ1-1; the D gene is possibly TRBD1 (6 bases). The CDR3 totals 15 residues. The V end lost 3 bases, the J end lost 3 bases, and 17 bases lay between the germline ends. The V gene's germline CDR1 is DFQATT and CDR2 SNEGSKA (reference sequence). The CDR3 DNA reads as TGCAGTGCTAGCGATCGGGGGGGCTCGGACACTGAAGCTTTCTTT. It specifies CSASDRGGSDTEAFF.

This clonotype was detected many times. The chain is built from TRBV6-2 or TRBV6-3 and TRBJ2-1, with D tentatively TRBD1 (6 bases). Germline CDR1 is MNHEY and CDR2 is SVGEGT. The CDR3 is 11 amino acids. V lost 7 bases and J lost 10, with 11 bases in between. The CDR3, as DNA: TGTGCCAGCACCGGGACAAGGGAGCAGTTCTTC. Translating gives CASTGTREQFF.

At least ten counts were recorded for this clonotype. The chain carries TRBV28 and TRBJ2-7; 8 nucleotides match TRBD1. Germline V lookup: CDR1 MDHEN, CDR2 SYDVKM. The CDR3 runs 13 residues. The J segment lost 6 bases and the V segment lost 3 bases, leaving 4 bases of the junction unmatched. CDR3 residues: CASSFGQGGEQYF. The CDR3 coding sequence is TGTGCCAGCAGTTTCGGACAGGGTGGCGAGCAGTACTTC.

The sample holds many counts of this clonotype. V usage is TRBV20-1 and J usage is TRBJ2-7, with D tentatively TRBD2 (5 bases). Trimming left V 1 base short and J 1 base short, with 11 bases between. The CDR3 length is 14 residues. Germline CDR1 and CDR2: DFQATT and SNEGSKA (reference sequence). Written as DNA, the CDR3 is TGCAGTGCTAGAGCGGACGGAGGATCCTACGAGCAGTACTTC. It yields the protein CSARADGGSYEQYF.